Reported below is one TCR beta chain. No antigen is known for it. The record originates from a study of CD8 T cells in Susac syndrome. This CDR3 has 15 residues. V lost 11 bases and J lost 9, with 27 bases in between. From germline, CDR1 is SEHNR and CDR2 FQNEAQ (reference sequence). Whole-study results and caveats: No clonal expansion appeared among CD4+ T cells in Susac patients.

After extraction with the RNeasy kit, roughly 0.5 to 1 ug of the RNA was reverse transcribed using random hexamers. TCRdb reprocessed the immunoSEQ multiplex PCR reads with MiXCR, giving one entry per CDR3 protein. The data contain some 210,000 distinct CDR3 sequences, 94% of them singletons. Sequenced material: CD4+ T cells from PBMCs. The chain has TRBV7-9 and TRBJ2-3; D is possibly TRBD1 (6 bases). The clonotype was recovered from a human donor with Susac syndrome. The DNA for the CDR3 is TGTGCCTTCCTCCCCGGGACCGCGCATCAGGGGACGCAGTATTTT. Its protein is CAFLPGTAHQGTQYF.